Following are 2 T cell receptor beta chains from one sample sequenced in a study of shared clonotypes between healthy human individuals. The data were produced by immunoSEQ multiplex PCR, yet TCRdb's version contains in-frame clones alone and is incomplete. This table has 2 million to 3 million clones, 93% appearing once. Sequencing was carried out using naive CD4+ T cells from PBMCs. Subset here: CD45RA+ positively selected. Source of these receptors: a young man in good health. Some clones in this sample may be carry-over from other donors' samples.

This clone was found once. This chain connects TRBV28 to TRBJ2-3; weak D call: TRBD2 (5 bases). Trimming removed 6 bases from V and 5 bases from J, with 12 bases in between. There are 13 residues in the CDR3. From germline, CDR1 is MDHEN and CDR2 SYDVKM. CDR3 loop: CASSWRVGDTQYF. In DNA, the CDR3 is TGTGCCAGCAGCTGGCGGGTAGGAGATACGCAGTATTTT.

This chain joins TRBV7-2 and TRBJ2-3; tentative D call: TRBD2 (5 bases). The CDR3 loop spans 16 amino acids. The V and J ends lost 3 bases and 4 bases respectively, with 17 bases between them. Looked up from germline, CDR1 is SGHTA and CDR2 is FQGNSA. In nucleotides, the CDR3 is TGTGCCAGCAGCTTCCGGCGGGCTAGTAGGGCAGATACGCAGTATTTT. Protein: CASSFRRASRADTQYF.